This TCR beta chain comes out of a study of blood T cells in healthy people across ages. Overall study findings and caveats: Estimates based on one million T cells were treated as lower bounds.

It was with a sample-barcoded 5' primer and a J-beta primer mix that a second PCR of roughly 7 to 12 cycles was run. TCRdb ran MiXCR on the 5' RACE reads and lists one entry per CDR3 protein. The sample has some 890,000 distinct CDR3 sequences; almost 30% are singletons. Aged about 6 to 100, donors were systemically healthy Caucasians from Russia. Trimming shortened V by 6 bases and J by 11 bases, and 14 bases separated the two germline ends. The CDR3 totals 11 residues. In germline, CDR1 is DFQATT, CDR2 SNEGSKA (reference sequence). Regarding this clonotype: Its cognate antigen is unknown. A much larger clone differs by one base, so this may be a read error.

The same specimen was also included in a second study, on T cells of mothers and their children. That source adds: All extracted RNA went into cDNA synthesis, around 1.4 ug per 15 ul. Over 8.5 million TCR beta CDR3 reads were obtained from each mother, and 2.5 million to 3.5 million from each child.

The sample consisted of blood. The chain combines TRBV20-1 with TRBJ2-4; D tentatively fits TRBD1 or TRBD2 (5 bases each). This receptor was taken from a woman in her 40s in good health. The CDR3 loop is CSAFGANVQYF. CDR3 DNA sequence: TGCAGTGCGTTCGGGGCCAACGTTCAGTACTTC.